The next 8 T cell receptor beta chains were all read from a single sample in a study of naive and memory T cell subsets. The study, taken as a whole, reports: Possibly reflecting memory cells re-expressing CD45RA, a few larger clonotypes occurred in naive repertoires, especially CD8.

The antigens these receptors bind are not known. Two oligonucleotides, mixed equimolar, formed the beta constant-region primer covering TRBC1 and TRBC2. The ligated cDNA underwent four PCR rounds using SP2 and nested alpha and beta constant-region primers. TCRdb used MiXCR to reprocess the UMI-ligation and nested PCR reads, holding one entry per CDR3 protein. Counted here are approximately 150,000 distinct CDR3 sequences, about 20% occurring once; the ten biggest clones make up 0.6% to 0.7%. The material sequenced was naive CD8+ T cells from blood. The receptors stem from a human donor in good health.

The genes are TRBV11-2 and TRBJ2-5, with D perhaps TRBD2 (6 bases). V was trimmed by 1 base and J by 0 bases, leaving 18 bases between them. The CDR3 is made up of 18 amino acids. CDR1 and CDR2 from the germline V gene are SGHAT and FQNNGV. The CDR3 nucleotides read TGTGCCAGCAGCTTAGTTGGGATACGGGGGAGGTACCAAGAGACCCAGTACTTC. Amino acid sequence: CASSLVGIRGRYQETQYF.

This clonotype was found a few times. The genes are TRBV5-1 and TRBJ2-6; D is unresolved. In germline, CDR1 is SGHRS, CDR2 YFSETQ. CDR3 length equals 14 residues. Trimming took 2 bases from V and 6 from J, leaving 9 bases between them. CDR3: CASSFQSPANVLTF. CDR3 DNA sequence: TGCGCCAGCAGCTTCCAATCTCCGGCCAACGTCCTGACTTTC.

The V call is TRBV12-5, the J call TRBJ2-7, with 7 bases that match TRBD1. The V gene's germline CDR1 is LGHNT and CDR2 FRNRAP. This CDR3 is 15 amino acids long. The J segment lost 2 bases and the V segment lost 6 bases, leaving 10 bases of the junction unmatched. CDR3 protein: CASGPPTGLPYEQYF. As DNA, the CDR3 is TGTGCTAGTGGCCCGCCGACAGGGCTCCCCTACGAGCAGTACTTC.

The rearrangement links TRBV29-1 to TRBJ2-3; 10 bases are a match to TRBD2. The CDR3 contains 13 residues. Germline loops: CDR1 SQVTM, CDR2 ANQGSEA. Trimming removed 6 bases from V and 4 bases from J; junction bases left unmatched: 4. For the CDR3, the DNA is TGCAGCGTCGGGACTAGCGCGGCAGATACGCAGTATTTT. Protein product: CSVGTSAADTQYF.

The genes are TRBV6-5 and TRBJ1-1; TRBD1 is a possible D gene (5 bases). The CDR3 is made up of 13 amino acids. CDR1 and CDR2 (germline): MNHEY, SVGAGI. V was cut by 3 bases and J by 5 bases, with 10 bases left in between. CDR3 nucleotide sequence: TGTGCCAGCAGTTATTCCGGGGGAACTGAAGCTTTCTTT. This translates into CASSYSGGTEAFF.

This clonotype was seen many times. CDR3 coding DNA: TGTGCCAGCAGTTACGATCCAATCATGAACACTGAAGCTTTCTTT. It encodes CASSYDPIMNTEAFF. The chain combines TRBV6-5 with TRBJ1-1; D is undetermined. Trimming cost V 2 bases and J 0 bases, with 10 bases left between them. The CDR3 sequence is 15 residues long. Germline V gene lookup returns CDR1 MNHEY and CDR2 SVGAGI.

This clonotype occurred a few times. This CDR3 reads CASSSGTGNEQYF. The CDR3 DNA follows: TGTGCCAGCAGCTCAGGGACAGGTAACGAGCAGTACTTC. This chain uses TRBV5-6 with TRBJ2-7, with TRBD1 matching 8 bases. This CDR3 contains 13 residues. V was pared by 3 bases and J by 5 bases, with 4 bases of the junction left unmatched. CDR1 and CDR2 (germline): SGHDT, YYEEEE.

The chain employs TRBV20-1 and TRBJ2-5; D remains unclear. This CDR3 is 12 amino acids long. CDR1 and CDR2 from the germline V gene are DFQATT and SNEGSKA (reference sequence). Trimming removed 3 bases from V and 2 bases from J, with 7 bases in between. The CDR3 here is CSAREPQETQYF. CDR3 coding DNA: TGCAGTGCTAGGGAACCTCAAGAGACCCAGTACTTC.